This T cell receptor beta chain was sequenced during a study of TIL therapy for anti-PD-1-resistant metastatic lung cancer. Study as a whole: By whole-exome sequencing, median non-synonymous tumor mutation burden was less than 1.8 mutations per megabase.

The immunoSEQ assay was v3. Method: immunoSEQ multiplex PCR; TCRdb's copy keeps in-frame clones and lacks some. The repertoire holds approximately 87,000 clones, with 55% to 75% as singletons. CDR1 is SGHAT and CDR2 is FQNNGV in the germline V gene. The CDR3 covers 16 residues. The trim removed 3 bases at V and 2 bases at J, leaving 3 bases unmatched. The time point is: pre-treatment sample, taken before nivolumab and TIL therapy. The tumor samples were excised metastases, mostly pleural nodules or supraclavicular lymph nodes. This TCR was sampled from a person aged 25 to 80 with non-small cell lung cancer. The source material was tumor tissue, sampled at baseline. This chain uses TRBV11-2 with TRBJ2-6; 8 bases agree with TRBD1. Written as DNA, the CDR3 is TGTGCCAGCAGCTTTCAGGGGGCGGCTGGGGCCAACGTCCTGACTTTC. It translates to CASSFQGAAGANVLTF.